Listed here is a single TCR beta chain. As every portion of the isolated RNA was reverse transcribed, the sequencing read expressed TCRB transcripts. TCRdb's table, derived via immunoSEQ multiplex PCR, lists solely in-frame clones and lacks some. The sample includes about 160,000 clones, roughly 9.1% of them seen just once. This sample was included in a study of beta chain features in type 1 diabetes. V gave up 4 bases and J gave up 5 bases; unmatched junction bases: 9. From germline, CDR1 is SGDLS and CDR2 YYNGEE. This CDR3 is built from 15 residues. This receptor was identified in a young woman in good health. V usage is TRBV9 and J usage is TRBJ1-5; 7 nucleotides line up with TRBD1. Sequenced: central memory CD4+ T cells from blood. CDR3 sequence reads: CASSPTTGLDQPQHF. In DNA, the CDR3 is TGTGCCAGCAGCCCGACGACAGGGCTGGATCAGCCCCAGCATTTT.